This passage covers 5 T cell receptor beta chains from one sample sequenced in a study of T cells in Graves' hyperthyroidism and ophthalmopathy. RNA transcripts gave rise to amplified TCR beta CDR3 regions. Primed by the HTBI set, a first-round RT-PCR was run on the TCR CDR3. Using its own MiXCR run on the multiplex PCR reads, TCRdb lists one record per CDR3 protein. The sample carries about 580,000 distinct CDR3 sequences, about 45% recorded once. Material for sequencing was peripheral blood or thyroid tissue (not recorded which). The receptors stem from a young woman with Graves' hyperthyroidism.

The chain couples TRBV2 to TRBJ2-1; D perhaps matches TRBD2 (5 bases). This CDR3 has 14 residues. V lost 8 bases and J lost 12, with 23 bases in between. From germline, CDR1 is SNHLY and CDR2 FYNNEI. This CDR3 is CASRIGLFYNWQFF. As DNA, the CDR3 is TGTGCCAGCCGAATCGGACTTTTTTACAATTGGCAGTTCTTC. Variable domain in full (rest from reference TRBV2 and TRBJ2-1): EPEVTQTPSHQVTQMGQEVILRCVPISNHLYFYWYRQILGQKVEFLVSFYNNEISEKSEIFDDQFSVERPDGSNFTLKIRSTKLEDSAMYFCASRIGLFYNWQFFGPGTRLTVL.

Concerning this clonotype: This is likely a read error, given that the CDR3 carries no conserved phenylalanine or tryptophan at its end. It is unclear where the CDR3 begins or ends on the DNA, so no DNA is shown, and the CDR3 is as TCRdb lists it. The chain is built from TRBV7-9 and TRBJ2-7. The CDR3 is made up of 8 amino acids, end residues included. CDR1 is SEHNR, CDR2 FQNEAQ, per germline (reference sequence). This chain's CDR3 is CASSLARA.

This clonotype was picked up a small number of times. V usage is TRBV19 and J usage is TRBJ2-3; D may match TRBD1 or TRBD2 (5 bases each). The CDR3 covers 13 residues. Per germline, CDR1 LNHDA and CDR2 SQIVND (reference sequence). V gave up 9 bases and J gave up 6 bases, with 16 bases separating them. The CDR3 reads CASSGAGADTQYF. As DNA, the CDR3 is TGTGCCAGCTCCGGGGCGGGTGCGGATACGCAGTATTTT.

J is TRBJ1-2 and V is TRBV24-1, with 9 positions matching TRBD1. In germline, CDR1 is KGHDR, CDR2 SFDVKD. This CDR3 is built from 13 residues. The J segment lost 7 bases and the V segment lost 9 bases, leaving 8 bases of the junction unmatched. CDR3 residues: CATPPRTGVGYTF. CDR3 sequence (DNA): TGTGCCACCCCTCCTAGGACAGGGGTTGGCTACACCTTC.

At least ten counts were recorded for this clonotype. CDR3: CASTHSGGKIETQYF. The CDR3 nucleotides read TGTGCCAGTACCCATAGCGGGGGTAAGATTGAGACCCAGTACTTC. The V gene is TRBV19, the J gene TRBJ2-5; 9 bases match TRBD2. This CDR3 spans 15 amino acids. Germline CDR1 reads LNHDA; CDR2 reads SQIVND (reference sequence). With 7 bases clipped from V and 5 bases from J, the junction kept 11 bases outside the gene matches.